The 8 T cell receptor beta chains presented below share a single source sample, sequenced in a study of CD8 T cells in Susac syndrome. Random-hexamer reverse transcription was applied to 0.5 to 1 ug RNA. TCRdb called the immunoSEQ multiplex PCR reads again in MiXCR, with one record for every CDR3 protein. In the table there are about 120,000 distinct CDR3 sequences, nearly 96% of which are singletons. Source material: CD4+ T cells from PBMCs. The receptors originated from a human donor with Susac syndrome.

This chain's CDR3 is CSLLAGGSSYNEQFF. CDR3 sequence (DNA): TGCAGTTTACTAGCGGGAGGTAGCTCCTACAATGAGCAGTTCTTC. The rearrangement links TRBV20-1 to TRBJ2-1; 12 positions agree with TRBD2. CDR3 length: 15 amino acids. The V and J ends lost 8 bases and 0 bases, in that order; junction bases with no gene match: 5. Germline CDR1 reads DFQATT; CDR2 reads SNEGSKA (reference sequence).

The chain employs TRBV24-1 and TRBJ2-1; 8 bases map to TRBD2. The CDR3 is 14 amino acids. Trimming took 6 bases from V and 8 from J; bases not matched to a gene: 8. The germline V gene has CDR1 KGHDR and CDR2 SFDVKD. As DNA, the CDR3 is TGTGCCACCAGTCCGGGACTAGGTTCAGATGAGCAGTTCTTC. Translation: CATSPGLGSDEQFF.

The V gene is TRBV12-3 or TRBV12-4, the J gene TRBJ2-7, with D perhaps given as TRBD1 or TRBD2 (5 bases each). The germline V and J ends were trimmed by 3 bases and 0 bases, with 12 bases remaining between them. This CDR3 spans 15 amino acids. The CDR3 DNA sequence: TGTGCCAGCAGTTTGGTTTGGGGGAGCTCCTACGAGCAGTACTTC. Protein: CASSLVWGSSYEQYF.

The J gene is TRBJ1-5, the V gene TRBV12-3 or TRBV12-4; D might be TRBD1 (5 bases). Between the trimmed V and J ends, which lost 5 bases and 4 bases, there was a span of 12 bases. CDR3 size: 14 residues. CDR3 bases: TGTGCCAGCAGTAGGGGCCGCGGGAATCAGCCCCAGCATTTT. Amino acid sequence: CASSRGRGNQPQHF.

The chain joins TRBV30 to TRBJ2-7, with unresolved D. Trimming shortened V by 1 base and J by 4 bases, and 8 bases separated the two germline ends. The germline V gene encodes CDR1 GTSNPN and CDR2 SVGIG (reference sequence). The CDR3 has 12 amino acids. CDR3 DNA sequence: TGTGCCTGGAGTGCTATGGGTTACGAGCAGTACTTC. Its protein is CAWSAMGYEQYF.

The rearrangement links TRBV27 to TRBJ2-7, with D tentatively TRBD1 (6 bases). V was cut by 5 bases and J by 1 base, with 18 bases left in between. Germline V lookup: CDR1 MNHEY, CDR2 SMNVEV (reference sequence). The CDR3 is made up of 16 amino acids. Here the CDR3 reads CASSTRSLDRSYEQYF. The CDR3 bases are TGTGCCAGCAGTACTCGGTCCTTGGACAGATCCTACGAGCAGTACTTC.

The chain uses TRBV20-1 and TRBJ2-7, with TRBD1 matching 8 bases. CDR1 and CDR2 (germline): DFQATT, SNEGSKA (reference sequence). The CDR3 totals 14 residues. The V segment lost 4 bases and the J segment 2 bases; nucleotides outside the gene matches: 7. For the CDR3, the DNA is TGCAGTGCTACCAGGGGGCCCCTCGCCTACGAGCAGTACTTC. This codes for CSATRGPLAYEQYF.

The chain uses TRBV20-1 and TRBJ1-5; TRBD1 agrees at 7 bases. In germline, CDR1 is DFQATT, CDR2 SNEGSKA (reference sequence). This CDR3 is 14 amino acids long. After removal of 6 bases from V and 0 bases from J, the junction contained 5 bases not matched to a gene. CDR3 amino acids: CSAWDRNSNQPQHF. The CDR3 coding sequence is TGCAGTGCCTGGGACAGAAATAGCAATCAGCCCCAGCATTTT.